This T cell receptor (beta chain) derives from a study of shared clonotypes between healthy human individuals. CDR1 and CDR2 (germline): SQVTM, ANQGSEA. The CDR3 is 12 amino acids. Sequencing used immunoSEQ multiplex PCR; TCRdb keeps in-frame clones, though not all of them. The repertoire holds around 350,000 clones, with roughly 70% as singletons. In regard to this clone: A far bigger clonotype differs at one base, so this is likely a read error.

Sequencing was carried out using memory CD4+ T cells sorted from blood. The subset was: CD45RA-negative fraction. The chain is built from TRBV29-1 and TRBJ2-7; D perhaps matches TRBD1 (5 bases). This receptor was identified in a man in his thirties or forties in good health. CDR3: CNVRQGAYEQYF. The CDR3 nucleotides are TGCAACGTTCGCCAGGGCGCCTACGAGCAGTACTTC.